Here is one TCR beta chain with its context. The CDR3 extends over 13 amino acids. Trimming shortened V by 5 bases and J by 5 bases, and 13 bases separated the two germline ends. From germline, CDR1 is LNHDA and CDR2 SQIVND (reference sequence). The source of the sample is a study of blood T cell repertoires in COVID-19. About the research overall: Samples taken during acute and convalescent COVID-19 were collected in the United States, Italy and Spain. T cells, B-cell-depleted T cells, or PBMCs supplied cDNA or gDNA.

The authors' processing: Estimated nucleated cell counts came from reference gene primer amplification. Assay: immunoSEQ multiplex PCR; the TCRdb copy retains only in-frame clones and omits some. D and trimming come from the DNA, and the V and J calls and clone size come from that table. The repertoire holds fewer than 25,000 clones, with over 85% as singletons. The receptor comes from a human donor in a cohort sampled during active COVID-19. V usage is TRBV19 and J usage is TRBJ2-7, with D perhaps TRBD2 (5 bases). Specimen: peripheral blood. This CDR3 reads CASSPREGDEQYF. Written as DNA, the CDR3 is TGTGCCAGTAGTCCACGAGAGGGCGACGAGCAGTACTTC.